The clone carrying this T cell receptor beta chain has ten or more counts. Its target is not known. These data belong to a study of regulatory T cells in long-lasting Graves disease. Study conclusions and caveats: Newly diagnosed Graves' patients exceeded persistent ones in TCR diversity.

As for time point: newly diagnosed GD, antithyroid drugs for less than 3 months. RNA extracted from PBMCs served as the sequencing template. Under American Thyroid Association guidelines, Graves' disease was diagnosed. EDTA tubes received around 9 milliliters of collected peripheral blood. The CDR3 loop spans 13 amino acids. The V and J ends lost 6 bases and 6 bases, in that order; junction bases with no gene match: 5. The TCR beta library used iRepertoire HTBI primers with Arm-PCR amplification of CDR3. Each CDR3 protein gets one entry after TCRdb re-called the multiplex PCR reads with MiXCR. The data show hundreds of thousands of distinct CDR3 sequences, 16% seen once. In addition, the sample was reused for a study of T cells in Graves' hyperthyroidism and ophthalmopathy. From that study: Together with thyroid ultrasound, orbital computed tomography, serum thyroxine and TRAb, clinical symptoms were used for diagnoses.

The sample in question was peripheral blood mononuclear cells (PBMCs), obtained at new diagnosis, from a patient treated with antithyroid drugs. The chain joins TRBV12-3 or TRBV12-4 to TRBJ1-5; 7 nucleotides align to TRBD1. The sequence was obtained from a woman aged 25 to 45 with Graves disease. CDR3 protein: CASRTRDSQPQHF. The CDR3 DNA is TGTGCCAGCAGAACCCGGGACAGTCAGCCCCAGCATTTT.